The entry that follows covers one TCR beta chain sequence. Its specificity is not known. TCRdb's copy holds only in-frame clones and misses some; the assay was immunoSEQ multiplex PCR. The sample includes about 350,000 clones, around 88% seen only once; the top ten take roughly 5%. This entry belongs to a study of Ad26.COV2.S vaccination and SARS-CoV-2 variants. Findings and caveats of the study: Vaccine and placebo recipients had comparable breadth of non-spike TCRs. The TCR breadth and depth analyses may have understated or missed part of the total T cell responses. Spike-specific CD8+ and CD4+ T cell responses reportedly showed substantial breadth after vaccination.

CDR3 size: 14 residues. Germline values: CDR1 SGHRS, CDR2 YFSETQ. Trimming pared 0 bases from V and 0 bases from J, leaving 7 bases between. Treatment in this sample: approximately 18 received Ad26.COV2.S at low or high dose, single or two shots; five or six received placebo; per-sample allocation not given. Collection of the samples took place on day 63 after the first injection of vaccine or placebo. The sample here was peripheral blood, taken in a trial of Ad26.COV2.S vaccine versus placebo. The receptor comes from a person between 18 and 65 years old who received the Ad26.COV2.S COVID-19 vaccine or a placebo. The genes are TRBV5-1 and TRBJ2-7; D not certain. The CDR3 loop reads CASSLEPASYEQYF. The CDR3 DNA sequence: TGCGCCAGCAGCTTGGAACCGGCCTCCTACGAGCAGTACTTC.